The 10 T cell receptor beta chains in this list originate from one sample, sequenced in a study of technical replicates of blood from a few donors. Repertoires were generated with immunoSEQ multiplex PCR, while TCRdb's copy carries only in-frame clones and drops some. The sample has approximately 12,000 clones, under 85% seen once. The sample comprised PBMCs. The receptors derive from a human donor in good health.

The chain combines TRBV30 with TRBJ1-4; D is unresolved. The CDR3 has 13 residues. The V gene lost 1 base and the J gene lost 8 bases, with 11 bases spanning the gap. From germline, CDR1 is GTSNPN and CDR2 SVGIG (reference sequence). The CDR3 DNA is TGTGCCTGGAGTGGAAGTTTCGGGGAAAAACTGTTTTTT. Protein product: CAWSGSFGEKLFF.

The V and J genes are TRBV2 and TRBJ2-6, with a tentative D call TRBD2 (5 bases). The CDR3 is made up of 19 amino acids. The V and J ends lost 4 bases and 2 bases respectively, with 21 bases between them. Germline values: CDR1 SNHLY, CDR2 FYNNEI. This chain's CDR3 is CASSGGFEGLGTGANVLTF. The DNA for the CDR3 is TGTGCCAGCAGTGGGGGATTTGAGGGCCTAGGCACTGGGGCCAACGTCCTGACTTTC.

V and J are TRBV6-6 and TRBJ2-1, with TRBD1 identical over 8 bases. The CDR3 is 15 amino acids. Germline lookup yields CDR1 MNHNY and CDR2 SVGAGI (reference sequence). V dropped 3 bases and J dropped 5; count of bases not matched to a gene: 6. CDR3 residues: CASSYPDRADNEQFF. The CDR3, as DNA: TGTGCCAGCAGTTATCCGGACAGGGCCGACAATGAGCAGTTCTTC.

The chain employs TRBV13 and TRBJ2-7, with TRBD1 matching over 9 bases. Germline trimming cut 6 bases from V and 4 bases from J; bases unmatched to any gene: 10. Germline V CDR1 and CDR2: PRHDT, FYEKMQ (reference sequence). This CDR3 comprises 15 residues. The CDR3 sequence is CASSLTGQGRYEQYF. CDR3 nucleotide sequence: TGTGCCAGCAGTTTGACTGGACAGGGGAGATACGAGCAGTACTTC.

This chain connects TRBV27 to TRBJ2-2, with 9 bases identical to TRBD1. The germline CDR1 and CDR2 sequences are MNHEY and SMNVEV (reference sequence). V dropped 6 bases and J dropped 7; count of bases not matched to a gene: 12. The length of the CDR3 is 16 residues. CDR3 sequence (DNA): TGTGCCAGCAGCATCTTGACAGGGGGGGGCGGCGGGGAGCTGTTTTTT. Its protein product is CASSILTGGGGGELFF.

The chain recombines TRBV2 with TRBJ1-5; D perhaps matches TRBD1 (5 bases). The CDR3 loop spans 15 amino acids. V shed 0 bases and J shed 3 bases, with 9 bases lying between them. Germline V gives CDR1 SNHLY, CDR2 FYNNEI. The CDR3 reads CASSEADSLNQPQHF. The CDR3 DNA is TGTGCCAGCAGTGAAGCCGACAGCCTCAATCAGCCCCAGCATTTT.

The V call is TRBV7-9, the J call TRBJ2-7; 8 nucleotides line up with TRBD2. CDR1 and CDR2 from the germline V gene are SEHNR and FQNEAQ (reference sequence). Unmatched junction bases numbered 5, after V lost 5 bases and J lost 2 bases. The CDR3 runs to 14 residues. CDR3 sequence reads: CASSPGLAAYEQYF. The CDR3 DNA follows: TGTGCCAGCAGCCCCGGACTAGCCGCCTACGAGCAGTACTTC. Based on the CDR3 plus reference TRBV7-9 and TRBJ2-7, the full variable domain is DTGVSQNPRHKITKRGQNVTFRCDPISEHNRLYWYRQTLGQGPEFLTYFQNEAQLEKSRLLSDRFSAERPKGSFSTLEIQRTEQGDSAMYLCASSPGLAAYEQYFGPGTRLTVT.

This clone appeared a few times. The chain employs TRBV30 and TRBJ1-3; D call uncertain. This CDR3 contains 16 residues. Trimming shortened V by 3 bases and J by 0 bases, and 15 bases separated the two germline ends. Looked up from germline, CDR1 is GTSNPN and CDR2 is SVGIG (reference sequence). The CDR3 loop reads CAWRPLDGTSGNTIYF. DNA of the CDR3: TGTGCCTGGAGGCCCCTAGACGGAACCTCTGGAAACACCATATATTTT.

The chain recombines TRBV4-1 with TRBJ2-7; 8 positions agree with TRBD2. From germline, CDR1 is MGHRA and CDR2 YSYEKL. This CDR3 comprises 18 residues. V lost 0 bases to trimming and J lost 0 bases; unmatched junction nucleotides: 10. The CDR3 bases are TGCGCCAGCAGCCAAGATAGACTAGCGCTACTAAGCTCCTACGAGCAGTACTTC. Its translation is CASSQDRLALLSSYEQYF.

V is TRBV12-2 and J is TRBJ1-2. TRBV12-2 is given as a pseudogene. The CDR3 totals 14 residues. CDR3 loop: CASRPSEINYGYTF. As DNA, the CDR3 is TGTGCAAGTCGCCCCTCGGAGATTAACTATGGCTACACCTTC.